These T cell receptor beta chains were read from a single sample in a study of TIL therapy for anti-PD-1-resistant metastatic lung cancer. Repertoires were generated with immunoSEQ multiplex PCR, while TCRdb's copy carries only in-frame clones and drops some. The sample consists of about 15,000 clones, about 84% of them appearing once. The starting material was blood, obtained at baseline. The receptor set was obtained from a person between 25 and 80 years old with non-small cell lung cancer. CDR3s include the opening cysteine and the closing phenylalanine or tryptophan. A D gene is named only where the DNA matches it firmly. Not every row has a clone size; where given, it reads once, few, many or a size class.

cdr3_nt cdr3_aa v_call d_call clone_size j_call
TGTGCCATCAGTGAGTGGGAGGGTGAGACCCAGTACTTC CAISEWEGETQYF TRBV10-3 TRBD2 - TRBJ2-5
TGCGCCAGCAGCCAAGATAACCTAGCGGGAGGTGTGTCCAAAAACATTCAGTACTTC CASSQDNLAGGVSKNIQYF TRBV4-3 TRBD2 - TRBJ2-4
TGTGCCTGGAGTTTCGGTGTTGGTAGGAGCAATCAGCCCCAGCATTTT CAWSFGVGRSNQPQHF TRBV30 - - TRBJ1-5
TGTGCCAGCAGCGTAGCGAAAGGACAGGGGCCTGATGAGCAGTTCTTC CASSVAKGQGPDEQFF TRBV9 TRBD1 - TRBJ2-1
TGTGCCAGCAGTGAAACAGGGAATGGCTACACCTTC CASSETGNGYTF TRBV25-1 - few TRBJ1-2
TGTGCCAGCAGTTTAAGGGCAGGGGGCGGTCAGCCCCAGCATTTT CASSLRAGGGQPQHF TRBV28 TRBD1 - TRBJ1-5
TGTGCCAGCAGCGTAGGGGTTCAGGGGGGAGAGACCCAGTACTTC CASSVGVQGGETQYF TRBV9 - - TRBJ2-5
TGCGCCAGCGGGCGGACAGGCGGTAAAGAGACCCAGTACTTC CASGRTGGKETQYF TRBV5-1 TRBD1 - TRBJ2-5
TGCGCCCCCCGCGGGGCGCTAGCTAACTATGGCTACACCTTC CAPRGALANYGYTF TRBV23-1 - - TRBJ1-2
TGCGCCAGCGCAAGGGGTTCTTGGGACGAGCAGTACTTC CASARGSWDEQYF TRBV5-1 - few TRBJ2-7
TGTGCCAGCAGCCCCCGACAGGGGAGGAGTACTGAAGCTTTCTTT CASSPRQGRSTEAFF TRBV4-2 TRBD1 - TRBJ1-1
TGTGCCAGCAGCCCGATGCCCAGCGATTACAATGAGCAGTTCTTC CASSPMPSDYNEQFF TRBV11-2 - - TRBJ2-1
TGTGCCAGCAGCTCTTCACCCCCCCGACAGAGGAACACTGAAGCTTTCTTT CASSSSPPRQRNTEAFF TRBV7-3 - once TRBJ1-1
TGTGCCAGCTCAAGGTCCGGGGAGCTGTTTTTT CASSRSGELFF TRBV25-1 - - TRBJ2-2
TGTGCCAGCAGCCCGGGCCTGGGGGACAGGGATTACAATGAGCAGTTCTTC CASSPGLGDRDYNEQFF TRBV11-3 TRBD1 - TRBJ2-1
TGTGCCAGCAGCTTAGGAGGGGGTTTCTACGAGCAGTACTTC CASSLGGGFYEQYF TRBV7-2 - - TRBJ2-7
TGCGCCAGCAGCTTGGGGGGGAGCTCCTACAATGAGCAGTTCTTC CASSLGGSSYNEQFF TRBV5-1 - - TRBJ2-1
TGTGCCACCTTCGCGAACGCCGGGGAGCTGTTTTTT CATFANAGELFF TRBV19 - - TRBJ2-2
TGTGCCAGCAGTTTATCCAGTCAATATGGCTACACCTTC CASSLSSQYGYTF TRBV28 - - TRBJ1-2
TGTGCCAGCAGCTCACCGGGACAGGGGGCCCTAACTTACACCGGGGAGCTGTTTTTT CASSSPGQGALTYTGELFF TRBV7-6 TRBD1 - TRBJ2-2
TGTGCCAGCAGGGTTGCCGGGGATACGCAGTATTTT CASRVAGDTQYF TRBV2 - - TRBJ2-3
TGTGCCAGCAGTTACTATAAGGGCAGCGAGCAGTACTTC CASSYYKGSEQYF TRBV6-5 - - TRBJ2-7
TGTGCCAGCAGACAAGGCCATTCACGGACCTCCTACAATGAGCAGTTCTTC CASRQGHSRTSYNEQFF TRBV5-4 - - TRBJ2-1
TGTGCCAGCAGCCCCGTAGTAGGCACAGATACGCAGTATTTT CASSPVVGTDTQYF TRBV9 - - TRBJ2-3
TGTGCCAGCAGCGCCCTAGCGGGGGGGCGATTTGAGCAGTTCTTC CASSALAGGRFEQFF TRBV6-5 TRBD2 - TRBJ2-1
TGCGCCAGCAGTCCTGCTACAGGGACTTCGGCCAAAAACATTCAGTACTTC CASSPATGTSAKNIQYF TRBV5-1 - - TRBJ2-4
TGTGCCAGCAGCTTAAGACCCCTGGCGGAGGGCCCCGAGGATGAGCAGTTCTTC CASSLRPLAEGPEDEQFF TRBV11-3 - - TRBJ2-1
TGTGCCAGCAGCCCTCGGGCAGGGCTCTCTGGAAACACCATATATTTT CASSPRAGLSGNTIYF TRBV11-3 - - TRBJ1-3
TGTGCCAGCAGTGGGCCGACAGGGGGAATCTATGGCTACACCTTC CASSGPTGGIYGYTF TRBV6-1 TRBD1 - TRBJ1-2
TGTGCCAGCAGCCTGGGGGTCACCTCTGGAAACACCATATATTTT CASSLGVTSGNTIYF TRBV7-2 - - TRBJ1-3
TGTGCCAGCAGTTATGGGGGGGATGCAGATACGCAGTATTTT CASSYGGDADTQYF TRBV6-6 TRBD2 - TRBJ2-3
TGTGCCAGAAGCTTGAAAGGGGCGGGACAGCCCCAGCATTTT CARSLKGAGQPQHF TRBV5-3 - - TRBJ1-5
TGTGCCAGCAGACCCCTTGAGGGCTTTGGAAACACCATATATTTT CASRPLEGFGNTIYF TRBV6-1 - - TRBJ1-3
TGTGCCAGTAGTATCGACAGGGGGCGAGTCAATCAGCCCCAGCATTTT CASSIDRGRVNQPQHF TRBV19 TRBD1 once TRBJ1-5
TGTGCCTGGGGTTATAGGGGGGGGCGCGTGAATGAGCAGTTCTTC CAWGYRGGRVNEQFF TRBV30 - once TRBJ2-1
TGTGCCAGCAGCCTTGACGCGGGGGGCGAGTACGAGCAGTACTTC CASSLDAGGEYEQYF TRBV5-4 TRBD2 - TRBJ2-7
TGTGCCAGCAGGCCTGACAGGAGGGCTAATGAAAAACTGTTTTTT CASRPDRRANEKLFF TRBV28 - - TRBJ1-4
TGTGCCAGCAGCTTGGTGGGCGAGCAGTACTTC CASSLVGEQYF TRBV5-4 - few TRBJ2-7
TGTGCCAGCAGGAGTAGGGGAGATTCGGGACACTTAAACTATGGCTACACCTTC CASRSRGDSGHLNYGYTF TRBV28 - - TRBJ1-2
TGTGCCAGCAGCATCGGACCGAGACTTGAGAGTTCACCCCTCCACTTT CASSIGPRLESSPLHF TRBV5-4 - - TRBJ1-6
TGCGCCAGCAGCCCGGGGGGGTCTGGGGCCAACGTCCTGACTTTC CASSPGGSGANVLTF TRBV5-1 TRBD2 - TRBJ2-6
TGTGCCAGCAGCGTAGTGGCAGGGGGCTACGGGAACACTGAAGCTTTCTTT CASSVVAGGYGNTEAFF TRBV9 TRBD1 once TRBJ1-1
TGCGCCAGCAGCCAGGCGGGGGTGATAGCTTTCTTT CASSQAGVIAFF TRBV4-1 - - TRBJ1-1
TGTGCCAGCAGCTTTCTTTCTCCCCCACGGGGCGAGCAGTTCTTC CASSFLSPPRGEQFF TRBV7-2 - - TRBJ2-1
TGTGCCAGCAGTCCCGTCGGGCAAAACATTCAGTACTTC CASSPVGQNIQYF TRBV11-3 - - TRBJ2-4
TGTGCCAGCAGTTCTTCAGGTGTCAACACTGAAGCTTTCTTT CASSSSGVNTEAFF TRBV28 - - TRBJ1-1
TGTGCCAGTAGTATGTTCGGGGCGGGGGCCGTCTCCTACGAGCAGTACTTC CASSMFGAGAVSYEQYF TRBV19 - - TRBJ2-7
TGTGCCAGCAGACAGACACCTCTAGCTAACTATGGCTACACCTTC CASRQTPLANYGYTF TRBV5-6 - - TRBJ1-2
TGTGCCAGCAGTGACCTTGCGCGAAATGAGCAGTTCTTC CASSDLARNEQFF TRBV28 - - TRBJ2-1
TGTGCCAGCAGCAGTGGACCGAACACTGAAGCTTTCTTT CASSSGPNTEAFF TRBV5-6 - few TRBJ1-1
TGTGCCAGCAGCCAAGACAATCTAGCGGGAGGGCCCGGGGAGCTGTTTTTT CASSQDNLAGGPGELFF TRBV4-2 TRBD2 - TRBJ2-2
TGTGCCAGTAGTCCCTGGACAGGAAAGAACACTGAAGCTTTCTTT CASSPWTGKNTEAFF TRBV19 TRBD1 - TRBJ1-1